The 24 T cell receptor beta chains given below trace back to one sample, sequenced in a study of blood T cell repertoires in COVID-19 (dated by TCRdb to the early 2020s). The library was obtained by the immunoSEQ multiplex PCR assay. The immuneACCESS repertoire file appears here via TCRdb, limited to in-frame rearrangements. These files lack a portion of the clones; in checked studies, under half of the deficit traces to unresolved V genes, and the cause of the others is not known. In all, the sample holds 180,000 or so clones, and 80% to 90% of those were seen once. The ten largest clonotypes hold about 1.6% of the sample. Sequenced input: peripheral blood. Every receptor here comes from a woman in her 50s with acute or convalescent COVID-19.

This chain connects TRBV30 to TRBJ2-2; D perhaps matches TRBD2 (6 bases). The CDR3 runs to 15 residues. Trimming took off 1 base at V and 2 bases at J, with 11 bases between the two ends. Per germline, CDR1 GTSNPN and CDR2 SVGIG (reference sequence). In DNA form, the CDR3 reads TGTGCCTGGAGTGGGGCTAGCGCTAACACCGGGGAGCTGTTTTTT. As protein: CAWSGASANTGELFF.

This chain links TRBV6-2 or TRBV6-3 with TRBJ1-1; 7 bases line up with TRBD1. The CDR3 totals 15 residues. Looked up from germline, CDR1 is MNHEY and CDR2 is SVGEGT. Unmatched junction bases numbered 12, after V lost 6 bases and J lost 5 bases. Written as DNA, the CDR3 is TGTGCCAGCAGCCTAATCGACAGGGACGGGACTGAAGCTTTCTTT. This sequence encodes CASSLIDRDGTEAFF.

This clone showed up just a few times. The genes are TRBV12-3 or TRBV12-4 and TRBJ2-1; TRBD2 is a possible D gene (5 bases). V lost 8 bases and J 10 bases, leaving 12 bases between the germline ends. This CDR3 has 11 residues. The CDR3 DNA reads as TGTGCCAGCGGCAAGCGGTTAGAGCAGTTCTTC. Translating gives CASGKRLEQFF.

The chain employs TRBV18 and TRBJ1-1; D unclear. This CDR3 has 14 amino acids. The V gene's germline CDR1 is KGHSH and CDR2 LQKENI. V was trimmed by 1 base and J by 1 base, leaving 7 bases between them. CDR3 loop: CASSPRTTNTEAFF. The CDR3 DNA reads as TGTGCCAGCTCACCACGGACTACGAACACTGAAGCTTTCTTT.

The chain joins TRBV12-5 to TRBJ2-3, with D unresolved. Germline CDR1 LGHNT, CDR2 FRNRAP. Trimming took 6 bases from V and 5 from J, leaving 6 bases between them. This CDR3 has 11 residues. CDR3 coding DNA: TGTGCTAGTGGCCCCCAAGATACGCAGTATTTT. Its protein product is CASGPQDTQYF.

This clone was detected once. The chain employs TRBV5-4 and TRBJ1-2; no reliable D call. Germline CDR1 SGHNT, CDR2 YYREEE (reference sequence). The CDR3 runs to 15 residues. V was trimmed by 0 bases and J by 7 bases, leaving 16 bases between them. CDR3 loop: CASSLVGSRSFGYTF. The CDR3 bases are TGTGCCAGCAGCTTGGTGGGGAGCAGGAGTTTTGGCTACACCTTC. The entire variable domain, with the rest obtained from reference TRBV5-4 and TRBJ1-2, is as follows: ETGVTQSPTHLIKTRGQQVTLRCSSQSGHNTVSWYQQALGQGPQFIFQYYREEENGRGNFPPRFSGLQFPNYSSELNVNALELDDSALYLCASSLVGSRSFGYTFGSGTRLTVV.

This sequence joins TRBV30 and TRBJ1-3; D unclear. Germline V gene sequence: CDR1 GTSNPN, CDR2 SVGIG (reference sequence). Trimming left V 2 bases short and J 4 bases short, with 12 bases between. The CDR3 totals 14 residues. The CDR3: CAWSREKPGNTIYF. In DNA form, the CDR3 reads TGTGCCTGGAGTCGGGAGAAACCAGGAAACACCATATATTTT.

Here the CDR3 DNA reads TGTGCCAGCAGTTTATCCGGACAGATCTATGGCTACACCTTC. Translated, it gives CASSLSGQIYGYTF. The V call is TRBV28, the J call TRBJ1-2; a possible D gene is TRBD1 (6 bases). This CDR3 region has 14 residues. The V and J ends lost 1 base and 4 bases respectively, with 10 bases between them. The germline gives CDR1 MDHEN, CDR2 SYDVKM.

The chain uses TRBV29-1 and TRBJ1-1; 7 bases line up with TRBD1. The CDR3 is 13 amino acids. Trimming at V came to 4 bases and at J to 3 bases, leaving 5 bases not matched to a gene. Germline V gene lookup returns CDR1 SQVTM and CDR2 ANQGSEA. As DNA, the CDR3 is TGCAGCGTTGCCGTGGGACAGTACACTGAAGCTTTCTTT. It encodes CSVAVGQYTEAFF.

The chain has TRBV11-3 and TRBJ1-4, with 9 positions matching TRBD1. Losses at the gene ends were 7 bases for V and 5 bases for J; bases not matched to a gene: 2. Germline values: CDR1 SGHNT, CDR2 YENEEA. This CDR3 contains 13 residues. CDR3 sequence: CASTDRGNEKLFF. In DNA form, the CDR3 reads TGTGCCAGCACCGACAGGGGGAATGAAAAACTGTTTTTT.

V and J are TRBV7-9 and TRBJ1-3; D gene uncertain. The ends were cut back, 5 bases at V and 4 bases at J, with 9 bases in the middle. The CDR3 length is 13 residues. Germline V lookup: CDR1 SEHNR, CDR2 FQNEAQ (reference sequence). The CDR3 is CASSRSVGNTIYF. The DNA of the CDR3 is TGTGCCAGCAGCCGGAGTGTGGGAAACACCATATATTTT.

This clone has only a few counts. The J gene is TRBJ1-2, the V gene TRBV18; 12 nucleotides line up with TRBD1. The CDR3 extends over 15 amino acids. Looked up from germline, CDR1 is KGHSH and CDR2 is LQKENI. With V trimmed by 3 bases and J by 2 bases, 1 base remained unmatched. DNA for the CDR3: TGTGCCAGCTCACCCGGGACAGGGGGCAACTATGGCTACACCTTC. Translation: CASSPGTGGNYGYTF.

This chain uses TRBV30 with TRBJ1-1; 7 nucleotides line up with TRBD1. The CDR3 extends over 14 amino acids. The V and J ends lost 3 bases and 1 base, in that order; junction bases with no gene match: 5. CDR1 is GTSNPN, CDR2 SVGIG, per germline (reference sequence). CDR3 sequence: CAWRTGTENTEAFF. CDR3 coding DNA: TGTGCCTGGAGAACCGGGACAGAGAACACTGAAGCTTTCTTT.

The chain joins TRBV18 to TRBJ2-2; 8 nucleotides match TRBD2. The V and J ends lost 0 bases and 0 bases, in that order; junction bases with no gene match: 0. The germline V gene encodes CDR1 KGHSH and CDR2 LQKENI. The CDR3 consists of 16 residues. The CDR3 bases are TGTGCCAGCTCACCACCCGGGAGGGCGAACACCGGGGAGCTGTTTTTT. It is translated as CASSPPGRANTGELFF.

The chain links TRBV5-1 to TRBJ1-4, with unresolved D. V lost 3 bases, J lost 5 bases, and 14 bases lay in between. This CDR3 is 15 amino acids long. The germline V gene has CDR1 SGHRS and CDR2 YFSETQ. In DNA form, the CDR3 reads TGCGCCAGCAGCTCCTCAGCGGGTGGGAATGAAAAACTGTTTTTT. It yields the protein CASSSSAGGNEKLFF.

This clone was recorded once. The rearrangement uses TRBV10-3 and TRBJ1-2, with unresolved D. Germline-derived CDR1 and CDR2 are ENHRY and SYGVKD. The CDR3 loop spans 11 amino acids. Trimming stripped 0 bases from V and 8 bases from J, with 4 bases between. The CDR3 DNA follows: TGTGCCATCAGTGAGTCGTCGGGCTACACCTTC. This gives the protein CAISESSGYTF.

The V gene is TRBV5-4, the J gene TRBJ1-2; 8 bases map to TRBD1. The length of the CDR3 is 14 residues. The trim removed 0 bases at V and 8 bases at J, leaving 6 bases unmatched. CDR1 SGHNT and CDR2 YYREEE come from the germline V gene (reference sequence). CDR3 amino acids: CASSLGQGSGGYTF. For the CDR3, the DNA is TGTGCCAGCAGCTTGGGACAGGGGAGCGGAGGCTACACCTTC.

CDR3 in DNA: TGTGCCAGCAGCGCTTATTACAGGGGATTCGCCTACGAGCAGTACTTC. This encodes CASSAYYRGFAYEQYF. This sequence joins TRBV3-1 (or the pseudogene TRBV3-2) and TRBJ2-7, with TRBD1 identical over 7 bases. V shed 5 bases and J 2 bases; nucleotides not matched to a gene: 12. This CDR3 is 16 amino acids long. The germline V gene encodes CDR1 LGHDT and CDR2 YNNKEL (reference sequence).

The chain is built from TRBV30 and TRBJ1-2; D not certain. The germline CDR1 and CDR2 sequences are GTSNPN and SVGIG (reference sequence). V was clipped by 5 bases and J by 0 bases, with 10 bases between them. The CDR3 has 13 residues. The CDR3 DNA follows: TGTGCCTGGGAACAGTATTCTAACTATGGCTACACCTTC. Encoded protein: CAWEQYSNYGYTF.

The gene calls are TRBV6-5 and TRBJ1-1, with no clear D. Germline loops: CDR1 MNHEY, CDR2 SVGAGI. The V gene lost 0 bases and the J gene lost 1 base, with 9 bases spanning the gap. The CDR3 runs 15 residues. In DNA form, the CDR3 reads TGTGCCAGCAGTTACTCGAGTGCGGGGAACACTGAAGCTTTCTTT. Translating gives CASSYSSAGNTEAFF.

The rearrangement links TRBV3-1 (or the pseudogene TRBV3-2) to TRBJ2-1; TRBD2 agrees at 10 bases. Trimming took 1 base from V and 7 from J; bases not matched to a gene: 13. The germline V gene has CDR1 LGHDT and CDR2 YNNKEL (reference sequence). This CDR3 comprises 18 residues. CDR3: CASSQVVAGGPMFNEQFF. DNA of the CDR3: TGTGCCAGCAGCCAAGTAGTAGCGGGAGGTCCGATGTTTAATGAGCAGTTCTTC.

This chain connects TRBV5-1 to TRBJ2-2, with D possibly being TRBD2 (6 bases). In germline, CDR1 is SGHRS, CDR2 YFSETQ. The CDR3 runs 15 residues. Between the trimmed V and J ends, which lost 0 bases and 5 bases, there was a span of 11 bases. As DNA, the CDR3 is TGCGCCAGCAGCTTGGGTCCAGGGAGGACCGGGGAGCTGTTTTTT. Translation gives CASSLGPGRTGELFF. Using reference TRBV5-1 and TRBJ2-2 for the parts outside the CDR3, the full variable domain is KAGVTQTPRYLIKTRGQQVTLSCSPISGHRSVSWYQQTPGQGLQFLFEYFSETQRNKGNFPGRFSGRQFSNSRSEMNVSTLELGDSALYLCASSLGPGRTGELFFGEGSRLTVL.

This chain uses TRBV5-6 with TRBJ1-1; D gene uncertain. Germline V gene sequence: CDR1 SGHDT, CDR2 YYEEEE. The germline V and J ends were trimmed by 0 bases and 2 bases, with 11 bases remaining between them. This CDR3 is built from 15 residues. The CDR3 loop reads CASSLDGRVNTEAFF. In DNA form, the CDR3 reads TGTGCCAGCAGCTTGGACGGGAGGGTAAACACTGAAGCTTTCTTT.

This clone was observed a handful of times. Other DNA sequences from this sample encode an identical CDR3 as well. The chain links TRBV18 to TRBJ1-2, with D maybe TRBD1 (6 bases). Germline loops: CDR1 KGHSH, CDR2 LQKENI. The CDR3 sequence is 14 residues long. V shed 3 bases and J shed 2 bases, with 10 bases lying between them. CDR3 residues: CASSPGQGNYGYTF. For the CDR3, the DNA is TGTGCCAGCTCACCGGGGCAGGGGAACTATGGCTACACCTTC.